What follows describes a single TCR beta chain. What this receptor recognizes is not known. The input lacks base qualities; no much larger clone sits a single base away. These data come from a study of regulatory T cells in long-lasting Graves disease (dated by TCRdb to the early 2020s). About the study as a whole: In the newly diagnosed Graves' disease group, patients had been taking antithyroid drugs for less than 3 months. Peripheral blood TCR sequencing and RNA sequencing compared persistent Graves' disease patients with newly diagnosed Graves' disease patients. The study was conducted in China and was registered as a clinical trial. A total of about 33 samples underwent TCR sequencing, from roughly 13 patients with persistent Graves' disease and some 20 patients with newly diagnosed Graves' disease.

The time point label here, explained by the study, means: newly diagnosed GD, antithyroid drugs for less than 3 months. RNA was extracted from PBMCs in TRIzol for both TCR sequencing and RNA sequencing. The diagnosis of Graves' disease was made according to American Thyroid Association guidelines. Recruitment of patients was carried out at an endocrinology department in Xi'an, China. Each patient gave roughly 10 milliliters of peripheral blood, collected in an EDTA anticoagulant tube. Ficoll Paque Plus density gradient separation was used to isolate PBMCs, and no further T cell sorting was performed. RNA quality was checked with an Agilent 2100 Bioanalyzer and agarose gel, and concentration with a NanoDrop 2000. Sequences MNHEY (CDR1) and SMNVEV (CDR2) are obtained from the germline V gene (reference sequence). A distance of 8 bases separates the germline ends of V and J, which lose 6 bases and 2 bases respectively. The CDR3, from cysteine to phenylalanine, totals 13 residues. Just CDR3 DNA is preserved here, 39 bases in frame from base 1.

Receptor libraries were prepared by multiplex PCR. For sequencing, an Illumina HiSeq 4000 was employed. TCR beta libraries were built with iRepertoire HTBI primers and Arm-PCR amplification of CDR3 regions. Before sequencing, the PCR products went through gel purification. The source study handled its data this way. Gene usage analysis of CDR3 amino acid clonotypes used the roughly 60 TRBV and 14 to 15 TRBJ segments found across samples. COPE and FqMerger were used to merge the filtered high-quality paired reads into contigs. BLAST was used to align contigs to the IMGT TRBV, TRBD and TRBJ reference genes, and CDR3 was defined following IMGT. Any clonotype with a frequency above 0.1% was counted as a highly expanded clone. Repertoire diversity was measured by Shannon entropy, and V-J evenness by the Gini coefficient. A clonotype was considered public if more than one individual shared it. TCRdb passed the public sequencing reads through fastp at Q25 and MiXCR, retaining productive beta sequences. Every distinct CDR3 protein forms one entry, paired with its most common genes and DNA. TCRdb, not the original authors, processed these V and J calls. Within this sample are about 370,000 distinct CDR3 sequences, with around 16% of them counted one time only. The ten top clones hold 22% of the sample.

Beyond this particular receptor, the publication reports: Because the primary lesion, thyroid tissue, could not be accessed, the study looked at peripheral blood alone. Persistent Graves' disease patients showed lower TCR Shannon entropy and fewer highly expanded clones than newly diagnosed patients, suggesting clonal expansion. Persistent patients shared more public clonotypes among themselves (around 3,000) than newly diagnosed patients did (approximately 970). The authors noted that the small sample size was a limitation that may lower accuracy. Sequencing and analysis were restricted to the TCR beta chain. Persistent disease showed preferential use of TRBV28, TRBJ1-2 and TRBJ2-5, whereas newly diagnosed disease favored TRBV20-1 and TRBJ2-1.

The source was peripheral blood mononuclear cells (PBMCs), collected at new diagnosis, from a patient treated with antithyroid drugs. The chain joins TRBV27 to TRBJ2-1; no confident D gene assignment can be made. This receptor was identified in a female donor with Graves disease. The sequenced DNA: TGTGCCAGCAGCCCGTCGACCTACAATGAGCAGTTCTTC. This translates into CASSPSTYNEQFF.